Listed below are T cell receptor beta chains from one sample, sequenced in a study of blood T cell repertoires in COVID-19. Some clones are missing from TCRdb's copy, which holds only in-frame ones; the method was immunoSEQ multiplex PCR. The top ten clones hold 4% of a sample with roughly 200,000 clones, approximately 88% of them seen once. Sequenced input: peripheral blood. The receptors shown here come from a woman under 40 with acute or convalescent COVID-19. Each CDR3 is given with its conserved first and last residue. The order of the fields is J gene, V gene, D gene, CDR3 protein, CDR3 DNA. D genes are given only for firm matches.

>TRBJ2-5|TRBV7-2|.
CASSSRDTETQYF
TGTGCCAGCAGTAGCCGGGACACAGAGACCCAGTACTTC
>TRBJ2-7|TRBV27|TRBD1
CASGPPGQTYEQYF
TGTGCCAGCGGACCCCCGGGACAGACCTACGAGCAGTACTTC
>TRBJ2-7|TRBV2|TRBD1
CASRGQGGRGQYF
TGTGCCAGCAGGGGACAGGGAGGGCGTGGGCAGTACTTC
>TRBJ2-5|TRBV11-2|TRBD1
CASSWGQGETQYF
TGTGCCAGCAGCTGGGGACAGGGGGAGACCCAGTACTTC
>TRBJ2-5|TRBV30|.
CAWSEVGATQYF
TGTGCCTGGAGTGAAGTGGGAGCGACCCAGTACTTC
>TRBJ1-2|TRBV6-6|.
CASVITGYGYTF
TGTGCCAGCGTCATCACAGGGTACGGCTACACCTTC
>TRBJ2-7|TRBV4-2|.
CASSQELSYEQYF
TGTGCCAGCAGCCAAGAACTGTCCTACGAGCAGTACTTC
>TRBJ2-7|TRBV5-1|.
CASSPPDRGYEQYF
TGCGCCAGCAGCCCGCCTGACAGAGGCTACGAGCAGTACTTC
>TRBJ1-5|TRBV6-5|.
CASIPIGTSNQPQHF
TGTGCCAGCATACCCATCGGGACTAGTAATCAGCCCCAGCATTTT
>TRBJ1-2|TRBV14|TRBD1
CASSPTGGEYYGYTF
TGTGCCAGCAGCCCGACAGGGGGCGAGTACTATGGCTACACCTTC
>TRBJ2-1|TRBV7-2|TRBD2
CASSAGLDVNEQFF
TGTGCCAGCAGCGCGGGACTAGATGTAAATGAGCAGTTCTTC
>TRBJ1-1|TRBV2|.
CASSEAPSLAFF
TGTGCCAGCAGTGAAGCCCCGTCTCTGGCTTTCTTT
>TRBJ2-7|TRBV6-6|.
CASSYTEKGTYEQYF
TGTGCCAGCAGTTATACAGAAAAGGGGACCTACGAGCAGTACTTC